This TCR beta chain was profiled in a study of vaccination and CD4 T cells after COVID-19. Study-level information: Control cultures were supplied with a CEFX pool, an HIV-1 Nef pool, or no peptide at all.

Germline loops: CDR1 SEHNR, CDR2 FQNEAQ (reference sequence). Trimming shortened V by 6 bases and J by 2 bases, and 18 bases separated the two germline ends. The CDR3 is made up of 16 amino acids. As for this clonotype: The antigen is not known.

Sequenced with the Oncomine TCR Beta short-read assay was DNA taken from cultured CD4+ T cells. TCRdb called the PCR reads again in MiXCR, with one record for every CDR3 protein. The sample includes roughly 3,000 distinct CDR3 sequences, around 30% of them seen just once. Findings and caveats of the study: Post-vaccination, and not before, a median about 90% of reactive clones appeared in convalescent patients.

Treatment described: roughly 11-day PBMC culture with coronavirus spike peptide pools or control peptides (ViraFEST assay). Half the growth medium was swapped for new IL-2 medium on days 3 and 7. The source material was CD4+ T cells from blood, cultured in vitro, sampled after SARS-CoV-2 vaccination. The TCR sequence derives from a human donor who had recovered from COVID-19. The genes are TRBV7-9 and TRBJ2-3; perhaps D is TRBD1 or TRBD2 (6 bases each). The DNA of the CDR3 is TGTGCCAGCAGTCTCCGTCCCGGGGGCTTCACAGATACGCAGTATTTT. It codes for CASSLRPGGFTDTQYF.